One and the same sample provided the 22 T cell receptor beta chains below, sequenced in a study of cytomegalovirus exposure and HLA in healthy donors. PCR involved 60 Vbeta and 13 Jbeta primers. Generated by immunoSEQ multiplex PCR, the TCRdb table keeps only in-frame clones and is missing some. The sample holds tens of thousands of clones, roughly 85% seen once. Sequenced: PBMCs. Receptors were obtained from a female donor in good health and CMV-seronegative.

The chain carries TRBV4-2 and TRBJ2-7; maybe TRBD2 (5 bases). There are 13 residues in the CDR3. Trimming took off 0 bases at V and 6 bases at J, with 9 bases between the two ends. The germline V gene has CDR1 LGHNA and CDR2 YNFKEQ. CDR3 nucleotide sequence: TGTGCCAGCAGCCAAGAACTAGTGTTCGAGCAGTACTTC. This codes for CASSQELVFEQYF.

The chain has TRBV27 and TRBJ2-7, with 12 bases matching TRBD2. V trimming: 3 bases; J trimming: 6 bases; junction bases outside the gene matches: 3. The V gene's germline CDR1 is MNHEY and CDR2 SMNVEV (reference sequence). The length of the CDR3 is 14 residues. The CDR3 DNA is TGTGCCAGCAGTTTGACTAGCGGGAGCTCCGAGCAGTACTTC. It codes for CASSLTSGSSEQYF.

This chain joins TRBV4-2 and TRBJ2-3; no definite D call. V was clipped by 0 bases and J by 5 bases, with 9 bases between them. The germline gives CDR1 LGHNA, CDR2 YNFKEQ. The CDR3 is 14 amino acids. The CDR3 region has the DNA TGTGCCAGCAGCCAAGATTTCGCGGAAGATACGCAGTATTTT. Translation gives CASSQDFAEDTQYF.

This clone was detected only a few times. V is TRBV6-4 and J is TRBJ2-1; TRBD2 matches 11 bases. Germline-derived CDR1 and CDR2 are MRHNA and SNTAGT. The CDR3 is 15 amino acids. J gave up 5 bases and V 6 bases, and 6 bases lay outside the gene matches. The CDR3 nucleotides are TGTGCCAGCAGCCCACTAGCGGGAGAACACAATGAGCAGTTCTTC. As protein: CASSPLAGEHNEQFF.

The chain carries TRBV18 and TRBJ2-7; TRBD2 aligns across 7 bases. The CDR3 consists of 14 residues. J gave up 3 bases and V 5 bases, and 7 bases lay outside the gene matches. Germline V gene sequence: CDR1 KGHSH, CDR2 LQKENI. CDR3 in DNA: TGTGCCAGCTCAGGACGGGGGGAAGGCTACGAGCAGTACTTC. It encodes CASSGRGEGYEQYF.

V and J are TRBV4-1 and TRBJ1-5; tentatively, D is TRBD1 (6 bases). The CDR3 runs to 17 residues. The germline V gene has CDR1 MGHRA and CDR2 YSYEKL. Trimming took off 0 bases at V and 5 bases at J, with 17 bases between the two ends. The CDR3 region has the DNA TGCGCCAGCAGCCAAGATGGCCGCTCAGGGGAATATCAGCCCCAGCATTTT. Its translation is CASSQDGRSGEYQPQHF.

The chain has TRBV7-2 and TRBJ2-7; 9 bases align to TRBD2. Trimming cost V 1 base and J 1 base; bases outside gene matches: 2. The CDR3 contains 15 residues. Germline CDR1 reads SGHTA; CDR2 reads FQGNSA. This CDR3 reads CASSLGSGRSYEQYF. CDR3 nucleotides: TGTGCCAGCAGCTTAGGCAGCGGGAGGTCCTACGAGCAGTACTTC.

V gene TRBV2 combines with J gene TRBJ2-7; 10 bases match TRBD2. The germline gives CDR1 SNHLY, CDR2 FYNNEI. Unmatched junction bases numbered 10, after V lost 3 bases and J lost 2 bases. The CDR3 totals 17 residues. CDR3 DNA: TGTGCCAGCAGTGACCCTTCCGGGACTAGCGTTCCCTACGAGCAGTACTTC. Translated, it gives CASSDPSGTSVPYEQYF.

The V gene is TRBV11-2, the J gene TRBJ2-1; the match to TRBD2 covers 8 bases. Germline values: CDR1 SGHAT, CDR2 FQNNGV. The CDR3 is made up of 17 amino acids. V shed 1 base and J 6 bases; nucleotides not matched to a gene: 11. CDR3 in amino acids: CASSLGSGSNPRNEQFF. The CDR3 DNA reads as TGTGCCAGCAGCTTAGGGAGCGGGAGTAACCCCCGCAATGAGCAGTTCTTC.

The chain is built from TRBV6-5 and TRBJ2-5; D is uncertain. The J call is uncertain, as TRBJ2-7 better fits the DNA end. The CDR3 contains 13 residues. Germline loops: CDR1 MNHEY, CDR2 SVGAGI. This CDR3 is CASRTRFSYEQYF. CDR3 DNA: TGTGCCAGCAGAACTCGATTCTCCTACGAGCAGTACTTC.

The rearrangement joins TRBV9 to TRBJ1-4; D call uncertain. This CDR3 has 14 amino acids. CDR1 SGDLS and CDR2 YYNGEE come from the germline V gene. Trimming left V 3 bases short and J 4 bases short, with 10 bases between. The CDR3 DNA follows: TGTGCCAGCAGCGCTCAGGAATTTAATGAAAAACTGTTTTTT. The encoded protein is CASSAQEFNEKLFF. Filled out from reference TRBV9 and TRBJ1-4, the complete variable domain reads DSGVTQTPKHLITATGQRVTLRCSPRSGDLSVYWYQQSLDQGLQFLIQYYNGEERAKGNILERFSAQQFPDLHSELNLSSLELGDSALYFCASSAQEFNEKLFFGSGTQLSVL.

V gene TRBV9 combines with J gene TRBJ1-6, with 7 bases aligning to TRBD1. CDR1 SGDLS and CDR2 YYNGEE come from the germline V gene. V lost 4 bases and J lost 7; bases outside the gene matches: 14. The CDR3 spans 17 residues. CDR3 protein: CASSPSEGGRVNSPLHF. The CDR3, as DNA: TGTGCCAGCAGCCCCTCCGAAGGGGGCAGAGTCAATTCACCCCTCCACTTT.

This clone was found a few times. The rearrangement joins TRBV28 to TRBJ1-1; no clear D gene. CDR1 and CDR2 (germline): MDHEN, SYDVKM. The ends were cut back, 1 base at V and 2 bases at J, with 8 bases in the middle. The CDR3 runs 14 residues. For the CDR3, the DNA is TGTGCCAGCAGTTTATACACGGGTAACACTGAAGCTTTCTTT. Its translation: CASSLYTGNTEAFF.

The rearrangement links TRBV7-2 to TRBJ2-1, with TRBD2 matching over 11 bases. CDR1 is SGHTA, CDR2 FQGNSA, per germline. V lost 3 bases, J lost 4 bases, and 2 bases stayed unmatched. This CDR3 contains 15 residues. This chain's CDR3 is CASSFTSGSYNEQFF. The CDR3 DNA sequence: TGTGCCAGCAGCTTTACTAGCGGGAGTTACAATGAGCAGTTCTTC.

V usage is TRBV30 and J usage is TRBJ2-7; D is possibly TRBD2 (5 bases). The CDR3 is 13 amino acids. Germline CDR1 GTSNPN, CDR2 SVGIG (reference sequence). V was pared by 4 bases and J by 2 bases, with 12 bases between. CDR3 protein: CAWNPSTAYEQYF. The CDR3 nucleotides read TGTGCCTGGAACCCTAGCACCGCCTACGAGCAGTACTTC.

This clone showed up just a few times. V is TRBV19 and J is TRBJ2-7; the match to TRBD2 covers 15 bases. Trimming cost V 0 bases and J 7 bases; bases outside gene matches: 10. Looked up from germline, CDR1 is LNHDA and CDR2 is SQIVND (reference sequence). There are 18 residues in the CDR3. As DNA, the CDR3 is TGTGCCAGTAGTATAGATTCCACCGGGACTAGCGGGAGGCGAGAGCAGTACTTC. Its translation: CASSIDSTGTSGRREQYF.

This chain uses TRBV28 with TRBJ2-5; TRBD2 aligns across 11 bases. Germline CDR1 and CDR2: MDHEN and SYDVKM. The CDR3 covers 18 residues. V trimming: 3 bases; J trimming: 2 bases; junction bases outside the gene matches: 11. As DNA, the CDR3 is TGTGCCAGCAGTTTGATGATAGCGGGAGGGCCGAGACAAGAGACCCAGTACTTC. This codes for CASSLMIAGGPRQETQYF.

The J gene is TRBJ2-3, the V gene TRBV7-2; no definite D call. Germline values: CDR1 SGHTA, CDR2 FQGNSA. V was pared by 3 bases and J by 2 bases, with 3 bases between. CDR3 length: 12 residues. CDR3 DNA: TGTGCCAGCAGCTTCTACACAGATACGCAGTATTTT. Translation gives CASSFYTDTQYF.

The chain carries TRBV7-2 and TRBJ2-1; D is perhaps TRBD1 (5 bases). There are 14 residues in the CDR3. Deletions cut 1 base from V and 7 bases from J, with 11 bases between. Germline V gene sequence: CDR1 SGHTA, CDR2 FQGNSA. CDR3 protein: CASSLVQGRNEQFF. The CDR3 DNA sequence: TGTGCCAGCAGCTTAGTCCAGGGAAGGAATGAGCAGTTCTTC.

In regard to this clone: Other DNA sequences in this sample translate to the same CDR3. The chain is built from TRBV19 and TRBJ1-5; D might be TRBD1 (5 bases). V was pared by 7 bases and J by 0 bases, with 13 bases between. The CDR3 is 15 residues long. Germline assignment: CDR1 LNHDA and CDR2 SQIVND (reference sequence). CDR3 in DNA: TGTGCCAGTAAGACCGGGGGGTATAGCAATCAGCCCCAGCATTTT. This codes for CASKTGGYSNQPQHF.

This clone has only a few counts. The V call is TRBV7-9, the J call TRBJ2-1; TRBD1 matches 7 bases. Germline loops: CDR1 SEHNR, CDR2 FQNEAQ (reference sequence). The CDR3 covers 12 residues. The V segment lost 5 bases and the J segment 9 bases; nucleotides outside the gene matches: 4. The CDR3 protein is CASSKQGTEQFF. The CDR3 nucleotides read TGTGCCAGCAGCAAACAGGGGACTGAGCAGTTCTTC.

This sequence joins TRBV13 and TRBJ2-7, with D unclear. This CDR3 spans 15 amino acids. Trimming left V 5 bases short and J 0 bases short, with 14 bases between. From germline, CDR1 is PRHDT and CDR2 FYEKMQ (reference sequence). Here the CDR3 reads CASSIGHPSSYEQYF. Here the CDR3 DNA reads TGTGCCAGCAGCATCGGTCACCCGAGCTCCTACGAGCAGTACTTC.